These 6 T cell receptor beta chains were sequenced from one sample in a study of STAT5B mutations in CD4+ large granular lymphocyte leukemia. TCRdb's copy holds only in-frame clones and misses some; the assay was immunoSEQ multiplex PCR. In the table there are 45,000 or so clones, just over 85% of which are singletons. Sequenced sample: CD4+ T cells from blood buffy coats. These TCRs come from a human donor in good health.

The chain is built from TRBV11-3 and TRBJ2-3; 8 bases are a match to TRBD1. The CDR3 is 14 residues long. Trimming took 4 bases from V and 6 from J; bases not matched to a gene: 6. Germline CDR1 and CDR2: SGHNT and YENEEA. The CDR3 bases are TGTGCCAGCAGCTCGGGACAGGCTCTGGATACGCAGTATTTT. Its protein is CASSSGQALDTQYF.

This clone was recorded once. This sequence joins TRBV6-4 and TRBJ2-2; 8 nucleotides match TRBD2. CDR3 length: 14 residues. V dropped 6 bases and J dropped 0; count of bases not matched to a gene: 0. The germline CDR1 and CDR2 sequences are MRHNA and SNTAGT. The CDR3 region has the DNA TGTGCCAGCAGGGGACTAGCGAACACCGGGGAGCTGTTTTTT. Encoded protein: CASRGLANTGELFF.

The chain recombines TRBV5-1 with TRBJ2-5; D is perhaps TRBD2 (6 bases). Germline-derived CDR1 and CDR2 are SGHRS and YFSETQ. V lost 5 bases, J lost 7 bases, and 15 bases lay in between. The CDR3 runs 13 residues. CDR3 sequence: CASSVVGRGTQYF. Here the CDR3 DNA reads TGCGCCAGCAGTGTCGTAGGGCGGGGGACCCAGTACTTC.

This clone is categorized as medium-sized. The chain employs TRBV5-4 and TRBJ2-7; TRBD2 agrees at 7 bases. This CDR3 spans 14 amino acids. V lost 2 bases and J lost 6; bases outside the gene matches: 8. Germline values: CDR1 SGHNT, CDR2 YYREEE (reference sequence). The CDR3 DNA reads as TGTGCCAGCAGCTTAAGCGGCGGGAGACGCGAGCAGTACTTC. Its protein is CASSLSGGRREQYF.

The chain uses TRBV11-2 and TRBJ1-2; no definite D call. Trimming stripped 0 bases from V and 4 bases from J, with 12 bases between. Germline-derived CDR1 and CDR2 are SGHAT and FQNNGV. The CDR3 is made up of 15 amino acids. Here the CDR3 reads CASSLDRVGIYGYTF. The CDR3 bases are TGTGCCAGCAGCTTAGATCGAGTGGGAATCTATGGCTACACCTTC.

As DNA, the CDR3 is TGCGCCAGCAGCTATACGGGACTCTCGAACACCGGGGAGCTGTTTTTT. Translating it yields CASSYTGLSNTGELFF. The V gene is TRBV4-3, the J gene TRBJ2-2; possible D gene TRBD2, 6 bases. The CDR3 length is 16 residues. Germline loops: CDR1 LGHNA, CDR2 YSLEER. The germline V and J ends were trimmed by 5 bases and 0 bases, with 13 bases remaining between them.